The 9 T cell receptor beta chains below come from one sample, sequenced in a study of beta chain features in type 1 diabetes. Reverse transcribing all isolated RNA meant expressed TCRB transcripts were sequenced. The data were produced by immunoSEQ multiplex PCR, yet TCRdb's version contains in-frame clones alone and is incomplete. The repertoire holds about half a million clones, with roughly 30% as singletons. Sequenced: naive CD4+ T cells from blood. The receptors here all came from a man aged 18 to 30 in good health.

V usage is TRBV5-5 and J usage is TRBJ2-5; 10 bases align to TRBD2. Looked up from germline, CDR1 is SGHKS and CDR2 is YYEKEE (reference sequence). With V trimmed by 5 bases and J by 5 bases, 6 bases remained unmatched. The CDR3 runs to 14 residues. CDR3 amino acids: CASRIEGLAETQYF. DNA for the CDR3: TGTGCCAGCAGAATTGAGGGACTAGCGGAGACCCAGTACTTC.

The sample holds a few counts of this clone. V and J are TRBV6-6 and TRBJ1-5; D ambiguous. This CDR3 region has 15 residues. The V end lost 0 bases, the J end lost 0 bases, and 6 bases lay between the germline ends. Germline values: CDR1 MNHNY, CDR2 SVGAGI (reference sequence). CDR3 DNA sequence: TGTGCCAGCAGTTACTCGGAGTATAGCAATCAGCCCCAGCATTTT. It is translated as CASSYSEYSNQPQHF.

The chain joins TRBV5-4 to TRBJ2-3, with TRBD2 identical over 8 bases. CDR1 SGHNT and CDR2 YYREEE come from the germline V gene (reference sequence). This CDR3 is built from 16 residues. Trimming at V came to 2 bases and at J to 5 bases, leaving 10 bases not matched to a gene. The CDR3 loop is CASSFPTGGPLDTQYF. CDR3 coding DNA: TGTGCCAGCAGCTTCCCCACGGGAGGGCCGTTAGATACGCAGTATTTT. Based on the CDR3 plus reference TRBV5-4 and TRBJ2-3, the full variable domain is ETGVTQSPTHLIKTRGQQVTLRCSSQSGHNTVSWYQQALGQGPQFIFQYYREEENGRGNFPPRFSGLQFPNYSSELNVNALELDDSALYLCASSFPTGGPLDTQYFGPGTRLTVL.

The rearrangement joins TRBV20-1 to TRBJ2-7; no clear D gene. CDR3 length: 11 amino acids. Germline values: CDR1 DFQATT, CDR2 SNEGSKA (reference sequence). Trimming left V 5 bases short and J 4 bases short, with 9 bases between. The CDR3: CSASTQYEQYF. The CDR3 DNA sequence: TGCAGTGCTTCAACCCAGTACGAGCAGTACTTC.

V usage is TRBV6-1 and J usage is TRBJ1-1; D is uncertain. This CDR3 region has 11 residues. The V and J ends lost 0 bases and 7 bases respectively, with 3 bases between them. The germline V gene encodes CDR1 MNHNS and CDR2 SASEGT. CDR3 region: CASSEASEAFF. The CDR3 bases are TGTGCCAGCAGTGAAGCTAGTGAAGCTTTCTTT.

The chain joins TRBV7-9 to TRBJ2-1; weak D call: TRBD2 (5 bases). V was pared by 3 bases and J by 6 bases, with 12 bases between. The germline gives CDR1 SEHNR, CDR2 FQNEAQ (reference sequence). CDR3 length: 14 amino acids. CDR3 loop: CASSFWSRGNEQFF. The CDR3 DNA is TGTGCCAGCAGCTTTTGGTCCCGGGGCAATGAGCAGTTCTTC.

The chain recombines TRBV20-1 with TRBJ1-1; unclear D gene. Between the trimmed V and J ends, which lost 6 bases and 4 bases, there was a span of 9 bases. The CDR3 totals 11 residues. Germline V gene sequence: CDR1 DFQATT, CDR2 SNEGSKA (reference sequence). The CDR3 DNA sequence: TGCAGTGCCGCCCGGGGCACTGAAGCTTTCTTT. It is translated as CSAARGTEAFF.

V gene TRBV7-8 combines with J gene TRBJ2-7; tentative D call: TRBD2 (6 bases). CDR1 SGHVS and CDR2 FQNEAQ come from the germline V gene. The CDR3 extends over 16 amino acids. Trimming took 4 bases from V and 6 from J, leaving 22 bases between them. CDR3 DNA: TGTGCCAGCAGCTCTCTCCGGGAGCGAGGGCTAGGCGAGCAGTACTTC. Amino acid sequence: CASSSLRERGLGEQYF.

This clone has only a few counts. This chain uses TRBV15 with TRBJ2-4, with D uncertain. Germline CDR1 is LNHNV and CDR2 is YYDKDF (reference sequence). V was shortened by 0 bases and J by 2 bases, with 8 bases between the two germline ends. The CDR3 consists of 15 residues. CDR3 in DNA: TGTGCCACCAGCAGAGAAATGTTGTCCAAAAACATTCAGTACTTC. The encoded protein is CATSREMLSKNIQYF.